The text below deals with one TCR beta chain. V lost 5 bases, J lost 6 bases, and 10 bases lay in between. The CDR3 runs 12 residues. Germline V gene data show CDR1 as MNHNS and CDR2 as SASEGT. This entry comes from a study of cytomegalovirus exposure and HLA in healthy donors. Generated by immunoSEQ multiplex PCR, the TCRdb table keeps only in-frame clones and is missing some. In the table there are 100,000 to 150,000 clones, about 91% of which are singletons. This TCR came from a man aged 18 to 30 in good health and CMV-seronegative. The rearrangement joins TRBV6-1 to TRBJ1-1; D is undetermined. Specimen: PBMCs. DNA of the CDR3: TGTGCCAGCAGTAACGGGTTCGCTGAAGCTTTCTTT. It translates to CASSNGFAEAFF.